This TCR beta chain was recovered during a study of neurological immune-mediated disorders. Study-wide results and caveats: The authors found no clinical or MRI feature associated with the multiple sclerosis repertoire cluster.

TCRdb used MiXCR to reprocess the 5' RACE reads, holding one entry per CDR3 protein. The sample has roughly 27,000 distinct CDR3 sequences, about 2.6% seen once. V was trimmed by 0 bases and J by 1 base, leaving 7 bases between them. This CDR3 region has 14 residues. Germline V gene lookup returns CDR1 SGHRS and CDR2 YFSETQ. The table lists this clonotype with many counts. Its antigen remains unidentified. The chain employs TRBV5-1 and TRBJ1-1, with no clear D. The specimen was PBMCs. The origin of this receptor is a woman between 45 and 60 years old with multiple sclerosis. The CDR3 coding sequence is TGCGCCAGCAGCTTGGCCGCAGGGAACACTGAAGCTTTCTTT. Translating gives CASSLAAGNTEAFF. Drawing the rest from reference TRBV5-1 and TRBJ1-1, the complete variable domain is KAGVTQTPRYLIKTRGQQVTLSCSPISGHRSVSWYQQTPGQGLQFLFEYFSETQRNKGNFPGRFSGRQFSNSRSEMNVSTLELGDSALYLCASSLAAGNTEAFFGQGTRLTVV.